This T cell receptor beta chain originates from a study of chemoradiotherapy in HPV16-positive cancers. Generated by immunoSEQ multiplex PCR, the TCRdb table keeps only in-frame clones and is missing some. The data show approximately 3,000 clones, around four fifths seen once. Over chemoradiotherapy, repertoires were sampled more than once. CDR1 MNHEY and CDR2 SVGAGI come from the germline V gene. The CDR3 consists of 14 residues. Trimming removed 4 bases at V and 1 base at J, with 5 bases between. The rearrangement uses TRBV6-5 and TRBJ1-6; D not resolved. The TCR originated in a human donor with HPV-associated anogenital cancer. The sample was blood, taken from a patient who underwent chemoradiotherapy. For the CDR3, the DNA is TGTGCCAGCAGTTTCCGTTCCTATAATTCACCCCTCCACTTT. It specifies CASSFRSYNSPLHF.